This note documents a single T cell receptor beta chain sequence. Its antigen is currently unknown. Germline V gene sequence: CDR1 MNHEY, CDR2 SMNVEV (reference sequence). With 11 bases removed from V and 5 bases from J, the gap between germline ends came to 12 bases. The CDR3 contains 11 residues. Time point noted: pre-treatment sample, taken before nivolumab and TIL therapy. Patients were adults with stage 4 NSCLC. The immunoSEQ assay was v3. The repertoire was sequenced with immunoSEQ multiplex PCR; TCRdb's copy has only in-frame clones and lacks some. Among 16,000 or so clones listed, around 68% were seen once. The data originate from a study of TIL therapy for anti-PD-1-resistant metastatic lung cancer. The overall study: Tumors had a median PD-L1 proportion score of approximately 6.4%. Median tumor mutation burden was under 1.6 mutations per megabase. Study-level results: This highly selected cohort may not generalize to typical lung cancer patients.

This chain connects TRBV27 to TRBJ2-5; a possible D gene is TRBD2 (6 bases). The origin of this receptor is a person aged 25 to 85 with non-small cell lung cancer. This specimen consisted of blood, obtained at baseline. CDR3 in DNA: TGTGCCCGGAGGGCCCGGGAGACCCAGTACTTC. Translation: CARRARETQYF.